Listed here are 28 T cell receptor beta chains from one sample, sequenced in a study of post-analysis software for immune sequencing data. TCR beta cDNA libraries included unique molecular identifiers. MiXCR, applied by TCRdb to the PCR reads, yields one record per CDR3 protein. The repertoire holds around 400,000 distinct CDR3 sequences, approximately 39% seen once, with roughly 8.2% in the top ten. General study points: Among 5 or 6 TRBV segments more frequent in patients than controls were TRBV5-6, TRBV5-1 and TRBV20-1.

These receptors have no identified antigens. The sample comprised blood. The source of these receptors is a girl aged 2 to 10 with multiple sclerosis.

The chain has TRBV7-2 and TRBJ2-1, with D perhaps TRBD2 (6 bases). Looked up from germline, CDR1 is SGHTA and CDR2 is FQGNSA. The length of the CDR3 is 16 residues. Trimming stripped 5 bases from V and 1 base from J, with 15 bases between. For the CDR3, the DNA is TGTGCCAGCAGCCCTCTAGCGATAAGATCCTACAATGAGCAGTTCTTC. Residues: CASSPLAIRSYNEQFF.

This sequence joins TRBV4-3 and TRBJ2-7; TRBD1 or TRBD2 may be the D gene (5 bases each). The CDR3 spans 20 residues. The ends were cut back, 1 base at V and 3 bases at J, with 28 bases in the middle. The V gene's germline CDR1 is LGHNA and CDR2 YSLEER. CDR3 bases: TGCGCCAGCAGCCAAGTAAAAGTAGGTTCCAGCGGCAGGGTTCTCTACGAGCAGTACTTC. This sequence encodes CASSQVKVGSSGRVLYEQYF.

The chain has TRBV20-1 and TRBJ2-1; D is unclear. V gave up 4 bases and J gave up 3 bases, with 13 bases separating them. The CDR3 has 14 amino acids. Looked up from germline, CDR1 is DFQATT and CDR2 is SNEGSKA (reference sequence). The CDR3 DNA sequence: TGCAGTGCTACTCGGGCAGACCTCTACAATGAGCAGTTCTTC. Its translation: CSATRADLYNEQFF.

V is TRBV5-1 and J is TRBJ2-1; 7 bases line up with TRBD1. The germline gives CDR1 SGHRS, CDR2 YFSETQ. The CDR3 runs 17 residues. V lost 1 base, J lost 7 bases, and 14 bases stayed unmatched. The CDR3 DNA reads as TGCGCCAGCAGCTTGAGAGGGACCAGGGGGAGAGGGAATGAGCAGTTCTTC. Translation: CASSLRGTRGRGNEQFF.

The chain recombines TRBV29-1 with TRBJ1-1; 8 positions match TRBD1. Germline CDR1 is SQVTM and CDR2 is ANQGSEA. Trimming cost V 4 bases and J 5 bases; bases outside gene matches: 9. CDR3 length equals 14 residues. CDR3 sequence reads: CSVVQGALGTEAFF. The CDR3 DNA follows: TGCAGCGTTGTCCAGGGGGCGCTTGGTACTGAAGCTTTCTTT.

In this sample, this clonotype turned up many times. This chain connects TRBV6-2 or TRBV6-3 to TRBJ2-1, with D possibly TRBD2 on 6 matching bases. V lost 6 bases, J lost 8 bases, and 11 bases lay in between. Germline assignment: CDR1 MNHEY and CDR2 SVGEGT. CDR3 length: 12 residues. The CDR3 region has the DNA TGTGCCAGCAGCGACCCGGGGGATGAGCAGTTCTTC. Translation gives CASSDPGDEQFF.

J is TRBJ2-3 and V is TRBV20-1, with 11 positions matching TRBD2. From germline, CDR1 is DFQATT and CDR2 SNEGSKA (reference sequence). Trimming at V came to 1 base and at J to 4 bases, leaving 10 bases not matched to a gene. CDR3 length: 17 amino acids. CDR3 residues: CSARGNLAGGPADTQYF. The CDR3 region has the DNA TGCAGTGCTAGAGGGAACTTAGCGGGAGGGCCGGCAGATACGCAGTATTTT.

The chain recombines TRBV27 with TRBJ2-5, with TRBD1 matching over 9 bases. This CDR3 region has 13 residues. The germline CDR1 and CDR2 sequences are MNHEY and SMNVEV (reference sequence). After removal of 4 bases from V and 11 bases from J, the junction contained 8 bases not matched to a gene. The CDR3 DNA reads TGTGCCAGCAGTTATACAGGGGGCTTGGAGCAGTACTTC. This translates into CASSYTGGLEQYF.

This clonotype has just a few counts. In DNA form, the CDR3 reads TGTGCCAGCACCGGAGGACAGGGCGGGGGCAATGAGCAGTTCTTC. Encoded protein: CASTGGQGGGNEQFF. The chain couples TRBV2 to TRBJ2-1, with D perhaps TRBD1 (8 bases). V was shortened by 7 bases and J by 6 bases, with 19 bases between the two germline ends. The germline V gene has CDR1 SNHLY and CDR2 FYNNEI. The CDR3 contains 15 residues.

The sample holds a few counts of this clonotype. This CDR3 is CASSYVLTTGTYEQYF. DNA for the CDR3: TGTGCCAGCAGTTACGTTTTGACAACCGGGACTTACGAGCAGTACTTC. This chain links TRBV6-6 with TRBJ2-7, with D maybe TRBD2 (6 bases). This CDR3 is 16 amino acids long. Germline assignment: CDR1 MNHNY and CDR2 SVGAGI (reference sequence). Between the trimmed V and J ends, which lost 2 bases and 4 bases, there was a span of 18 bases.

Details on this clonotype: This may be a read error, as it is one base from a much larger clone. The chain recombines TRBV6-5 with TRBJ1-2; the D gene is possibly TRBD1 (6 bases). CDR1 and CDR2 (germline): MNHEY, SVGAGI. The CDR3 extends over 15 amino acids. The CDR3 DNA reads TGTGCTACAGCGGCCAATAACAGGGAGGGGGAGGGCTACACCTTC. This encodes CATAANNREGEGYTF.

The CDR3 spells CASSHLRMLDNTEAFF. In DNA form, the CDR3 reads TGCGCCAGCAGCCACCTGAGGATGTTGGATAACACTGAAGCTTTCTTT. This rearrangement joins TRBV4-1 to TRBJ1-1; no clear D gene. Trimming took 3 bases from V and 2 from J, leaving 16 bases between them. CDR3 size: 16 residues. The germline CDR1 and CDR2 sequences are MGHRA and YSYEKL.

This clonotype appeared a few times. This rearrangement joins TRBV20-1 to TRBJ2-7, with 7 bases that match TRBD1. Germline CDR1 is DFQATT and CDR2 is SNEGSKA (reference sequence). V gave up 6 bases and J gave up 3 bases; unmatched junction bases: 17. CDR3 length equals 16 residues. The CDR3, as DNA: TGCAGTGCCCCTTCGACCTTGGGGACAGCCGTCTACGAGCAGTACTTC. Translated: CSAPSTLGTAVYEQYF.

The chain uses TRBV7-2 and TRBJ2-6, with D unresolved. The CDR3 is 14 residues long. Trimming took 3 bases from V and 3 from J, leaving 6 bases between them. CDR1 is SGHTA, CDR2 FQGNSA, per germline. The CDR3 DNA is TGTGCCAGCAGCTTCAGTTTTGGGGCCAACGTCCTGACTTTC. This encodes CASSFSFGANVLTF.

This clonotype was seen a few times. The chain combines TRBV6-5 with TRBJ1-6; possibly TRBD1 for D (6 bases). Germline values: CDR1 MNHEY, CDR2 SVGAGI. CDR3 size: 16 residues. V gave up 6 bases and J gave up 4 bases, with 16 bases separating them. The CDR3 nucleotides are TGTGCCAGCAGGTCGAATTTACAGGGTTATAATTCACCCCTCCACTTT. Amino acids: CASRSNLQGYNSPLHF.

Notes on this clonotype: Because the CDR3's place on the DNA is in doubt, the DNA is left out and the CDR3 is given as listed by TCRdb. The CDR3 protein is CSVGTPEYGCTF. The genes are TRBV29-1 and TRBJ1-2; the table's D call, TRBD1, has no DNA check behind it. Germline lookup yields CDR1 SQVTM and CDR2 ANQGSEA. Inclusive of both ends, the CDR3 amounts to 12 amino acids.

CDR3 sequence: CASRRSGQGGNEQYF. CDR3 bases: TGTGCCAGCAGACGATCGGGACAGGGAGGCAATGAGCAGTACTTC. The chain is built from TRBV27 and TRBJ2-5; TRBD1 matches 9 bases. This CDR3 comprises 15 residues. Germline CDR1 MNHEY, CDR2 SMNVEV (reference sequence). The V and J ends lost 6 bases and 11 bases, in that order; junction bases with no gene match: 16.

This clonotype was recorded a few times. The V and J genes are TRBV15 and TRBJ2-1; 8 positions match TRBD2. The junction had 2 bases not matched to a gene; V was cut back by 6 bases and J by 4 bases. Germline CDR1 is LNHNV and CDR2 is YYDKDF (reference sequence). The CDR3 loop spans 13 amino acids. The CDR3: CATRAGGYNEQFF. Written as DNA, the CDR3 is TGTGCCACCAGGGCGGGGGGTTACAATGAGCAGTTCTTC.

This clonotype was observed at least ten times. CDR3 sequence reads: CSVEERSSYEQYF. The CDR3 nucleotides read TGCAGCGTTGAAGAGCGGAGCTCCTACGAGCAGTACTTC. The V call is TRBV29-1, the J call TRBJ2-7; D call uncertain. The CDR3 length is 13 residues. V gave up 0 bases and J gave up 0 bases, with 6 bases separating them. CDR1 SQVTM and CDR2 ANQGSEA come from the germline V gene.

J is TRBJ1-4 and V is TRBV18; D unclear. The CDR3 sequence is 13 residues long. The V end lost 6 bases, the J end lost 6 bases, and 11 bases lay between the germline ends. CDR1 is KGHSH, CDR2 LQKENI, per germline. The CDR3 is CASSLGSDEKLFF. The CDR3 DNA follows: TGTGCCAGCTCCCTAGGGAGTGATGAAAAACTGTTTTTT.

The chain joins TRBV4-1 to TRBJ2-3, with 7 nucleotides matching TRBD1. The CDR3 contains 16 residues. Trimming cost V 0 bases and J 0 bases; bases outside gene matches: 3. Germline CDR1 is MGHRA and CDR2 is YSYEKL. The CDR3 DNA reads TGCGCCAGCAGCCAAGAGACAGGGTTTAGCACAGATACGCAGTATTTT. This gives the protein CASSQETGFSTDTQYF.

This clonotype occurred a few times. The chain carries TRBV20-1 and TRBJ2-1; unclear D gene. Per the germline V gene, CDR1 is DFQATT and CDR2 is SNEGSKA (reference sequence). The CDR3 length is 16 residues. V was clipped by 4 bases and J by 2 bases, with 18 bases between them. DNA of the CDR3: TGCAGTGCTAAGCTGACGTTGCTGAAAACCTACAATGAGCAGTTCTTC. Translated, it gives CSAKLTLLKTYNEQFF.

This clonotype was counted only a few times. J is TRBJ1-1 and V is TRBV13; possible D gene TRBD1, 5 bases. The CDR3 is 15 residues long. Germline values: CDR1 PRHDT, CDR2 FYEKMQ (reference sequence). The V and J ends lost 5 bases and 5 bases respectively, with 18 bases between them. The CDR3 region is CASSQDRPEGTEAFF. CDR3 nucleotides: TGTGCCAGCAGCCAAGATCGACCGGAGGGGACTGAAGCTTTCTTT.

This chain links TRBV29-1 with TRBJ2-3, with TRBD1 matching 7 bases. Looked up from germline, CDR1 is SQVTM and CDR2 is ANQGSEA. CDR3 size: 13 residues. J gave up 2 bases and V 6 bases, and 5 bases lay outside the gene matches. The CDR3: CSVDRANTDTQYF. CDR3 coding DNA: TGCAGCGTCGACAGGGCCAACACAGATACGCAGTATTTT.

This clonotype was found once. The chain links TRBV18 to TRBJ2-3; D gene ambiguous. Deletions cut 2 bases from V and 0 bases from J, with 3 bases between. Looked up from germline, CDR1 is KGHSH and CDR2 is LQKENI. The CDR3 covers 13 residues. The CDR3 nucleotides read TGTGCCAGCTCACCAATCAGCACAGATACGCAGTATTTT. As protein: CASSPISTDTQYF.

This clonotype showed up just a few times. The chain is built from TRBV10-3 and TRBJ2-1, with 10 nucleotides matching TRBD1. Germline CDR1 reads ENHRY; CDR2 reads SYGVKD. Trimming took 0 bases from V and 7 from J; bases not matched to a gene: 9. The CDR3 has 17 amino acids. CDR3: CAISESTGTGVQNEQFF. The CDR3 coding sequence is TGTGCCATCAGTGAGTCGACCGGGACAGGGGTACAAAATGAGCAGTTCTTC.

The chain is built from TRBV12-3 or TRBV12-4 and TRBJ1-3; D remains ambiguous. This CDR3 is built from 15 residues. The V and J ends lost 6 bases and 0 bases respectively, with 12 bases between them. In DNA form, the CDR3 reads TGTGCCAGCAGCGCCGATTATCTCTCTGGAAACACCATATATTTT. Residues: CASSADYLSGNTIYF.

The J gene is TRBJ2-1, the V gene TRBV4-1; TRBD2 aligns across 13 bases. Germline values: CDR1 MGHRA, CDR2 YSYEKL. The trim removed 3 bases at V and 1 base at J, leaving 6 bases unmatched. The CDR3 runs 18 residues. CDR3 in amino acids: CASSHGLAGVTSYNEQFF. The CDR3 DNA is TGCGCCAGCAGCCACGGACTAGCGGGGGTAACGTCCTACAATGAGCAGTTCTTC.